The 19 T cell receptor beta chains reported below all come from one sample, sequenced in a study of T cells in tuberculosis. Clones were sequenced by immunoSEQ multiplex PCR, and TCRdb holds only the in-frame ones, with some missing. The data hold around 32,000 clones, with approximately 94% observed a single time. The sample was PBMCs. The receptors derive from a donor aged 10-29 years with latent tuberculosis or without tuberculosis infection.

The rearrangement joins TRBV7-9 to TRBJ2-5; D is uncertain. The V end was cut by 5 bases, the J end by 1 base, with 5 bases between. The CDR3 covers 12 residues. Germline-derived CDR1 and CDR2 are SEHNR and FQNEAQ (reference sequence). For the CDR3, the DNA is TGTGCCAGCAGCGTCATCCAAGAGACCCAGTACTTC. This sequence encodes CASSVIQETQYF.

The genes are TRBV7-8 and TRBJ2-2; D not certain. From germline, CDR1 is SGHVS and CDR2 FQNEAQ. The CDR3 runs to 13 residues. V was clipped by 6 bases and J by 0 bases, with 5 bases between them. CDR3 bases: TGTGCCAGCAGATCCACGAACACCGGGGAGCTGTTTTTT. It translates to CASRSTNTGELFF.

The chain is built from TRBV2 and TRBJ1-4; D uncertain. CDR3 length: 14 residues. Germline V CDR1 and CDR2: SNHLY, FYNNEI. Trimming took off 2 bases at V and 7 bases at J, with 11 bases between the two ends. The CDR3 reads CASSEMGSGEKLFF. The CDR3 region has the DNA TGTGCCAGCAGTGAAATGGGGAGCGGTGAAAAACTGTTTTTT.

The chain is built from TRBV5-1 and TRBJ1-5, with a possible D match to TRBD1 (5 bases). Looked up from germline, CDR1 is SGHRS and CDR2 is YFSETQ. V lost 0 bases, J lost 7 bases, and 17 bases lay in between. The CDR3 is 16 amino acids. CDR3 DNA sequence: TGCGCCAGCAGCTTGGCCCCCCTTTGGGGCCAACAGCCCCAGCATTTT. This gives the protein CASSLAPLWGQQPQHF.

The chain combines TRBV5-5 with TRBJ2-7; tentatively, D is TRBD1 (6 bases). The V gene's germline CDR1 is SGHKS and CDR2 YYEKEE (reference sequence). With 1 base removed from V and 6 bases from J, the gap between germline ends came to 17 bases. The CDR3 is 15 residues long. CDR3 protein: CASSLRQAGAGEQYF. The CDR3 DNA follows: TGTGCCAGCAGCTTGAGGCAGGCAGGGGCAGGCGAGCAGTACTTC.

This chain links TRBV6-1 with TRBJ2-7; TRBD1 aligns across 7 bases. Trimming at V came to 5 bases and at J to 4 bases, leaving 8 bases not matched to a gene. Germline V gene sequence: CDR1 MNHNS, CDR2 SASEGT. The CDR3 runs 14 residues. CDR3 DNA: TGTGCCAGCAGTTTGACAGGGTCTAAGTACGAGCAGTACTTC. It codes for CASSLTGSKYEQYF.

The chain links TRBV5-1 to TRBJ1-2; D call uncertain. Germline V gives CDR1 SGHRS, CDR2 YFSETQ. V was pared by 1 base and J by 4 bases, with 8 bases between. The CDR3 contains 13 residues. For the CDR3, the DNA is TGCGCCAGCAGCTTGAACAGCGGCTATGGCTACACCTTC. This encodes CASSLNSGYGYTF.

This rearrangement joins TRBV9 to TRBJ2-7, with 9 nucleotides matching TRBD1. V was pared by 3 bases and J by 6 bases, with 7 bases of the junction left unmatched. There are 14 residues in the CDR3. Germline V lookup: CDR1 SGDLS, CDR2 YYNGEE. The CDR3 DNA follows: TGTGCCAGCAGCGCGTTACAGGGGGCGGGCGAGCAGTACTTC. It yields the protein CASSALQGAGEQYF.

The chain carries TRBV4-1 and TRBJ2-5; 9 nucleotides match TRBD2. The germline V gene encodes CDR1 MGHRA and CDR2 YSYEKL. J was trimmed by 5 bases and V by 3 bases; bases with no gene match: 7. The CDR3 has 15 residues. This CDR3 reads CASSHLSGGRETQYF. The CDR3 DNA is TGCGCCAGCAGCCACTTAAGCGGGGGGCGGGAGACCCAGTACTTC.

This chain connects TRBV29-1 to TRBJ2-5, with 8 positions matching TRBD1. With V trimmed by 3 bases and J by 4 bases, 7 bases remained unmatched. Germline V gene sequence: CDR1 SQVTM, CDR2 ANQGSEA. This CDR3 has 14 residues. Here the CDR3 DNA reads TGCAGCGTTGACGTGACAGGGGTAGGAGAGACCCAGTACTTC. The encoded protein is CSVDVTGVGETQYF.

CDR3 in amino acids: CASSVGGTPQVAFF. CDR3 nucleotides: TGTGCCAGCAGCGTAGGAGGGACACCTCAGGTAGCTTTCTTT. This chain joins TRBV9 and TRBJ1-1; D might be TRBD1 (6 bases). In germline, CDR1 is SGDLS, CDR2 YYNGEE. Trimming removed 0 bases from V and 10 bases from J, with 16 bases in between. This CDR3 contains 14 residues.

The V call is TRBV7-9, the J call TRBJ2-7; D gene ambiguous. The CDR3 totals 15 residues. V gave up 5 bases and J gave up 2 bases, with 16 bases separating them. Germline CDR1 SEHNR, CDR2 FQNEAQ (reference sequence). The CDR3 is CASSRSMKKTYEQYF. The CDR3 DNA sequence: TGTGCCAGCAGCCGAAGCATGAAGAAAACCTACGAGCAGTACTTC.

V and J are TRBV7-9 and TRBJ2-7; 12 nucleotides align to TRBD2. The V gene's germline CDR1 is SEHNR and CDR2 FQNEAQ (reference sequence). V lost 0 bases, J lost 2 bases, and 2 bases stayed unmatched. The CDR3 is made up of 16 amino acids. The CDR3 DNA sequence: TGTGCCAGCAGCTTAGCCAGGACTAGCGGGACCTACGAGCAGTACTTC. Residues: CASSLARTSGTYEQYF.

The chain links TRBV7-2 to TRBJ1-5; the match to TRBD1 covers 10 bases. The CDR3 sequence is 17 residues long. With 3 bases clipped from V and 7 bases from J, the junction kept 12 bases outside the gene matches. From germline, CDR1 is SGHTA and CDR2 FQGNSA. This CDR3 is CASSLGQGHRSGQPQHF. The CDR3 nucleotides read TGTGCCAGCAGCTTGGGACAGGGGCATCGGTCTGGCCAGCCCCAGCATTTT.

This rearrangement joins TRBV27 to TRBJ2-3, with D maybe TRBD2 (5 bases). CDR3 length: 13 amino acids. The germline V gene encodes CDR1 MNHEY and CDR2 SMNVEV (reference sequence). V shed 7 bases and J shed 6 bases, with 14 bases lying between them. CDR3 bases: TGTGCCAGCAAAAGAGAGGGCCGGGATACGCAGTATTTT. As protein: CASKREGRDTQYF.

CDR3 in amino acids: CARSFSPSGTEAFF. DNA for the CDR3: TGTGCCAGAAGCTTCTCTCCTTCAGGGACTGAAGCTTTCTTT. The chain has TRBV5-3 and TRBJ1-1; possibly TRBD1 for D (5 bases). TRBV5-3 is identified as an open reading frame with a role that is uncertain. The length of the CDR3 is 14 residues. V was pared by 2 bases and J by 5 bases, with 13 bases between.

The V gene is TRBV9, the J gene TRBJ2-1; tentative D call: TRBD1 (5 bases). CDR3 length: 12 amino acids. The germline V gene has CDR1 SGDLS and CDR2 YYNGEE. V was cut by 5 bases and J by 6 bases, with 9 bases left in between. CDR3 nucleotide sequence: TGTGCCAGCAGTGACAGTTTCAATGAGCAGTTCTTC. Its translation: CASSDSFNEQFF.

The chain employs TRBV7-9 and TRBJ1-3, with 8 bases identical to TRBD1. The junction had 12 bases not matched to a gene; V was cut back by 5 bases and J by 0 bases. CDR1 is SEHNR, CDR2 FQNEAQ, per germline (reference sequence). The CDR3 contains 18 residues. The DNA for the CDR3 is TGTGCCAGCAGCCATAACAGGGGGAACTTTCACTCTGGAAACACCATATATTTT. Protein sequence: CASSHNRGNFHSGNTIYF.

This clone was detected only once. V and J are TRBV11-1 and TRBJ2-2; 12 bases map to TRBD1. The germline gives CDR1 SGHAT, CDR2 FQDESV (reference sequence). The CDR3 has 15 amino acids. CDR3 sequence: CAIPGTGGAIGELFF. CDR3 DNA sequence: TGTGCGATCCCCGGGACAGGGGGCGCGATCGGGGAGCTGTTTTTT.